This T cell receptor beta chain was observed in a study of blood T cell repertoires in COVID-19. Study information: Samples representing acute and convalescent COVID-19 were sourced from the United States, Italy and Spain. Sample material is recorded as cDNA or gDNA derived from T cells, B-cell-depleted T cells, or PBMCs.

Germline CDR1 and CDR2: PRHDT and FYEKMQ (reference sequence). The length of the CDR3 is 16 residues. The V and J ends lost 0 bases and 5 bases, in that order; junction bases with no gene match: 8. How the authors handled the data: Estimation of nucleated cell counts was performed using reference gene primer amplification. The method was immunoSEQ multiplex PCR; TCRdb's version includes in-frame clones alone and lacks a portion of them. V, J and clone size were drawn from that table, and D and trimming were deduced from the DNA. The sample has 350,000 or so clones, around 80% seen once; the top ten hold about 2.7%.

The source of this sequence is a man aged 25 to 45 with active or convalescent COVID-19. The J gene is TRBJ2-5, the V gene TRBV13; TRBD1 matches 8 bases. The sample comprised peripheral blood. The CDR3 region has the DNA TGTGCCAGCAGCTTAGGAGACAGGGGAATTGAGGAGACCCAGTACTTC. Protein sequence: CASSLGDRGIEETQYF.